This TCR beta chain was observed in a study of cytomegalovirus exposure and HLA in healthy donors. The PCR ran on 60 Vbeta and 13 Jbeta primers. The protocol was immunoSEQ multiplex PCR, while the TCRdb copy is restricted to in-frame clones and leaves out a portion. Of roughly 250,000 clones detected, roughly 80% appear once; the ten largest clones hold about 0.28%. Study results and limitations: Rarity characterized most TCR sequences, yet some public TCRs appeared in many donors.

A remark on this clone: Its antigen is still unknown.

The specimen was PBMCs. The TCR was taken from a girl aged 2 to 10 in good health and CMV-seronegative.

CDR3 loop: CASSVSGGPTDTQYF. The CDR3 region has the DNA TGTGCCAGCAGCGTAAGCGGGGGGCCCACAGATACGCAGTATTTT. V and J are TRBV9 and TRBJ2-3; 9 nucleotides line up with TRBD2. V shed 1 base and J 2 bases; nucleotides not matched to a gene: 2. Germline V gives CDR1 SGDLS, CDR2 YYNGEE. CDR3 length: 15 residues.